This T cell receptor (beta chain) emerged from a study of response to subunit inactivated influenza vaccine. Comment on this clonotype: Its antigen is as yet unknown.

Study results and caveats: With each seasonal influenza vaccination, the authors suggested, few new T cells are recruited.

Germline V gene data show CDR1 as SGHVS and CDR2 as FNYEAQ. The CDR3 totals 13 residues. V was cut by 1 base and J by 7 bases, with 8 bases left in between. From the RT-PCR reads, TCRdb called clonotypes with MiXCR, one entry per CDR3 protein. The top ten clones hold roughly a tenth of a sample with about 530,000 distinct CDR3 sequences, over 9.5% of them seen once. The chain uses TRBV7-6 and TRBJ1-3; D not certain. Material: PBMCs from blood, obtained on the day of vaccination. The source is a man aged 45 to 65 who received an inactivated influenza vaccine. CDR3 in amino acids: CASSLGTRNTIYF. CDR3 sequence (DNA): TGTGCCAGCAGCTTAGGGACTCGGAACACCATATATTTT.